These T cell receptor beta chains were read from a single sample in a study of T-cell memory formation after mild COVID-19. MiXCR, applied by TCRdb to the 5' RACE reads, yields one record per CDR3 protein. The repertoire includes 360,000 or so distinct CDR3 sequences, approximately 29% of them detected once, and about 13% sits in the top ten. The sequencing sample was made of PBMCs or a T cell subset sorted from them (not recorded which). These receptors came from an adult woman who had mild COVID-19 (a few samples of this study predate the infection). Cell type and time point are not known. CDR3s include the opening cysteine and the closing phenylalanine or tryptophan. The order of the fields is clone size, D gene, V gene, J gene, CDR3 DNA, CDR3 protein. The D gene is left open where the match is weak. Only some rows state a clone size, as once, few, many or a class for expanded clones.

NA	NA	TRBV30	TRBJ2-7	TGTGCCTGGAGTCACACGGGACCGCAGTACTTC	CAWSHTGPQYF
few	TRBD1	TRBV3-1	TRBJ1-2	TGTGCCAGCAGCCGGGGGACAGGGAACTATGGCTACACCTTC	CASSRGTGNYGYTF
NA	NA	TRBV4-3	TRBJ2-1	TGCGCCAGCAGCCAAGATTTAGCTCTGGCGTACAATGAGCAGTTCTTC	CASSQDLALAYNEQFF
few	NA	TRBV12-3/TRBV12-4	TRBJ2-4	TGTGCCAGCAGTCGCCCCCCGGACGCCGCGGCACAGTACTTC	CASSRPPDAAAQYF
few	NA	TRBV24-1	TRBJ2-3	TGTGCCACCAGTGATTTACGCGGGACACTGAGGGACACAGATACGCAGTATTTT	CATSDLRGTLRDTDTQYF
NA	NA	TRBV5-6	TRBJ2-2	TGTGCCAGCAGCTTGGCCGGTGGGGCAGACCTCGGGGAGCTGTTTTTT	CASSLAGGADLGELFF
NA	NA	TRBV12-3/TRBV12-4	TRBJ1-2	TGTGCCAGCAGTTTAGCGGGGCCCTCCGGCTACACCTTC	CASSLAGPSGYTF
few	NA	TRBV29-1	TRBJ1-1	TGCAGCGTTGTCGTAGGGGGGACCATGAACACTGAAGCTTTCTTT	CSVVVGGTMNTEAFF
few	TRBD2	TRBV3-1	TRBJ2-7	TGTGCCAGCAGCCAACTTGCTAGCGGGAGGGCCGGGTCCGAGCAGTACTTC	CASSQLASGRAGSEQYF
few	NA	TRBV29-1	TRBJ2-7	TGCAGCGTTGAGTGGGAGTACGAGCAGTACTTC	CSVEWEYEQYF
NA	TRBD1	TRBV20-1	TRBJ1-2	TGCAGTGCTCGGGACAGGGAAAACTATGGCTACACCTTC	CSARDRENYGYTF
NA	TRBD2	TRBV6-5	TRBJ2-1	TGTGCCAGCACCTCGGGTAGCGGGAGAGACAGCTCCTACAATGAGCGGTTCTTC	CASTSGSGRDSSYNERFF
few	TRBD2	TRBV20-1	TRBJ2-1	TGCAGTGCTAGAGCGGCGGTAGCGGGGGTTTACTATGAGCAGTTCTTC	CSARAAVAGVYYEQFF
NA	NA	TRBV10-3	TRBJ1-2	TGTGCCATCAGTGTATCCAGAGATGCGGTTGCGGGCTACACCTTC	CAISVSRDAVAGYTF
NA	NA	TRBV18	TRBJ1-1	TGTGCCAGCTCACCACCGAATCTCAAGACTGAAGCTTTCTTT	CASSPPNLKTEAFF
NA	TRBD1	TRBV7-9	TRBJ1-4	TGTGCCAGCGGGAGGACAGGGCTTAGAGAAGCACTGTTTTTT	CASGRTGLREALFF
NA	NA	TRBV24-1	TRBJ2-1	TGTGCCACCAGTGATTTTCAAGGCGATGAGCAGTTCTTC	CATSDFQGDEQFF
NA	TRBD2	TRBV15	TRBJ2-1	TGTGCCACCAGCAGAGAGGTTAGCGGGATTGAGCAGTTCTTC	CATSREVSGIEQFF
NA	NA	TRBV4-1	TRBJ1-1	TGCGCCAGCAGCCAAGAAGGAACACCCAACACTGAAGCTTTCTTT	CASSQEGTPNTEAFF
NA	NA	TRBV7-2	TRBJ2-5	TGTGCCAGCAGCTCGCCTCCAGGGCGGGAGACCCAGTACTTC	CASSSPPGRETQYF
few	TRBD1	TRBV24-1	TRBJ1-2	TGTGCCACCAGTGACCTGACAGGGGGCGGCTACACCTTC	CATSDLTGGGYTF
few	NA	TRBV7-9	TRBJ2-7	TGTGCCAGCAGCCCCGGGACCCTAAGGGTCTACGAGCAGTACTTC	CASSPGTLRVYEQYF
NA	TRBD1	TRBV7-8	TRBJ2-7	TGTGCCAGCAGCTCGACTGTCGACGGGACAGTCTCCTACGAGCAGTACTTC	CASSSTVDGTVSYEQYF
many	TRBD1	TRBV4-3	TRBJ2-7	TGCGCCAGCAGCCAAGAGGACAGGTCCAGCTCCTACGAGCAGTACTTC	CASSQEDRSSSYEQYF
NA	TRBD2	TRBV24-1	TRBJ2-5	TGTGCCACCAGCGACCTTGAGGGGACTAGCGGAGAAGTTGGGATGGAGACCCAGTACTTC	CATSDLEGTSGEVGMETQYF
NA	TRBD2	TRBV7-6	TRBJ2-7	TGTGCCAGCAGCTTAGATCTAGCGGGGAGCTCCTACGAGCAGTACTTC	CASSLDLAGSSYEQYF
few	NA	TRBV12-3/TRBV12-4	TRBJ2-7	TGTGCCAGCCGGAAGGACAAACCCTACGAGCAGTACTTC	CASRKDKPYEQYF
NA	TRBD1	TRBV24-1	TRBJ2-2	TGTGCCACCAGTGACCTAGACAGGGGGGTCACCGGGGAGCTGTTTTTT	CATSDLDRGVTGELFF
few	NA	TRBV2	TRBJ2-5	TGTGCCAGCAGACTACGAGAGACCCAGTACTTC	CASRLRETQYF
NA	NA	TRBV19	TRBJ1-1	TGTGCCAGTATTAAGGCAGGGCAACACACTGAAGCTTTCTTT	CASIKAGQHTEAFF
NA	NA	TRBV5-6	TRBJ2-1	TGTGCCAGCAGCTTGGCAGGTAGCGGTGAGCAGTTCTTC	CASSLAGSGEQFF
many	NA	TRBV20-1	TRBJ1-3	TGCAGTGCTCCCGGGACTCGCTCTGGAAACACCATATATTTT	CSAPGTRSGNTIYF
NA	NA	TRBV5-1	TRBJ1-1	TGCGCCAGCAGCGCCGTTCCGGGGGGCGTCACTGAAGCTTTCTTT	CASSAVPGGVTEAFF
few	NA	TRBV24-1	TRBJ2-3	TGTGCCACCAGTGAAAAAAACACAGATACGCAGTATTTT	CATSEKNTDTQYF
NA	NA	TRBV3-1	TRBJ1-5	TGTGCCAGCAGCCAAAATCGGGGGAATCAGCCCCAGCATTTT	CASSQNRGNQPQHF
NA	NA	TRBV7-7	TRBJ2-7	TGTGCTAGCAGCTCTAAGGGTGTTCCTACGACTAGTTCGACCTACGAGCAGTACTTC	CASSSKGVPTTSSTYEQYF
few	NA	TRBV11-3	TRBJ2-3	TGTGCCAGCAGCTCGTTAAGGGGGGCGGGAGTTCCCCCAGATACGCAGTATTTT	CASSSLRGAGVPPDTQYF
few	NA	TRBV2	TRBJ1-1	TGTGCCAGCAGTGAAGCCACTGAAGCTTTCTTT	CASSEATEAFF
few	NA	TRBV7-2	TRBJ2-7	TGTGCCAGCAGCCCGGATCCCTCCTACGAGCAGTACTTC	CASSPDPSYEQYF
NA	NA	TRBV20-1	TRBJ1-5	TGCAGTGCTAGAGATCTCAGGGAGGCACGACAGCCCCAGCATTTT	CSARDLREARQPQHF
NA	NA	TRBV12-3/TRBV12-4	TRBJ2-2	TGTGCCAGCAGTCCGCCGGGTTTAGCCGGGGAGCTGTTTTTT	CASSPPGLAGELFF